There are a few counts of the clone carrying this T cell receptor (beta chain). Its antigen is still unknown. Germline loops: CDR1 PRHDT, CDR2 FYEKMQ (reference sequence). V was clipped by 5 bases and J by 0 bases; unmatched bases: 9. CDR3 size: 17 residues. The data originate from a study of blood T cells in healthy people across ages. A second PCR, run for roughly 7 to 11 cycles, used a sample-barcoded 5' primer plus a J-beta primer mix. Each CDR3 protein gets one entry after TCRdb re-called the 5' RACE reads with MiXCR. The sample contains 1.5 million to 2 million distinct CDR3 sequences, roughly 27% of which appear only once. The amount of total RNA extracted per sample was at least 5 micrograms. Broader study findings: Percentage of naive T cells showed a strong correlation with TCR beta diversity. Greater diversity and more naive CD4+ cells were seen in long-lived donors than in aged donors. Roughly linear age-related decline in beta diversity appeared, significant by age around 38.

The chain uses TRBV13 and TRBJ2-1; TRBD2 aligns across 8 bases. The sequence derives from a woman aged 30 to 39 in good health. The sequenced sample consisted of blood. The CDR3 protein is CASSKALTSGSYNEQFF. The CDR3 DNA follows: TGTGCCAGCAGCAAGGCCTTAACTAGCGGCTCCTACAATGAGCAGTTCTTC.